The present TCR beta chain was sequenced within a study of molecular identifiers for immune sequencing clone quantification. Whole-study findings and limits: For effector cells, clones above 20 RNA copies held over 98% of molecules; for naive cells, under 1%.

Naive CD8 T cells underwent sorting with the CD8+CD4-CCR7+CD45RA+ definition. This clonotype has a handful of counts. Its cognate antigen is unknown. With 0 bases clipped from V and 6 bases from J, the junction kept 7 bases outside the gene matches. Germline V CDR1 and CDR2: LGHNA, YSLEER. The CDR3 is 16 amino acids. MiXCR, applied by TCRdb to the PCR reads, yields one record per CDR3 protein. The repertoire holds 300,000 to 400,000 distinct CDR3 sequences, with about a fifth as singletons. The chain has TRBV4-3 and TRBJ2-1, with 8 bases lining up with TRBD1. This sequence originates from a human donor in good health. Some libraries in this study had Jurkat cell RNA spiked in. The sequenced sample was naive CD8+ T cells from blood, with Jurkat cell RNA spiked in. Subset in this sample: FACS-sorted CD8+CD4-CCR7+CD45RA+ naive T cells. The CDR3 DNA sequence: TGCGCCAGCAGCCAAGAGTTCGGGACAGGATTCAATGAGCAGTTCTTC. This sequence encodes CASSQEFGTGFNEQFF.